This T cell receptor (beta chain) was sequenced for a study of T cell responses to AZD1222 COVID-19 vaccine (dated by TCRdb to the early 2020s). Notes on the research overall: A total of 233 trial participants underwent TCR sequencing, of whom under 220 had received two doses of AZD1222 and some 26 had received two doses of the MenACWY control vaccine. Trial participants were enrolled into age subgroups of 18-55, 56-69 and 70-plus years, which contained about 160, 30 and 59 TCR-sequenced participants, respectively.

The CDR3 regions of human TCRbeta chains were subjected to immunosequencing. Per the source publication's procedure: Repertoire TCRs were matched against a reference library of SARS-CoV-2-specific TCRs generated with the MIRA antigen-specificity platform. Breadth was defined as the fraction of unique TCRs that were SARS-CoV-2-associated. Depth was defined as the fraction of total T cells that were SARS-CoV-2-associated. Using the MIRA data, every spike-specific TCR was mapped to the spike region that the TCR reacted to and assigned to either a CD4 or a CD8 class. Log10-transformed breadth and depth values were compared by one-way ANOVA with Sidak's multiple comparisons tests. The table was pulled from immuneACCESS by TCRdb, which kept in-frame rearrangements only. Such tables lose some clones; where checked, under half of the loss comes from unresolved V genes, and the rest has no known cause. That table gives V, J and clone size, and the DNA gave D and trimming. Present in this sample are approximately 210,000 clones, 91% of which were seen just once. The ten largest clones capture around 3.5% of the sample.

Study-wide findings and limitations: Vaccine-associated CD4 TCRs spanned the whole spike protein, with dominant responses in regions 160-218 and 743-854. In the small 56-69-year group, the increase in depth fell short of significance, most likely because of low power. Reportedly, almost half of the unique spike-specific TCRs recognized epitopes lying outside the regions that are mutated in the B.1.351 and B.1.1.7 variants. Because no samples from the day 14 peak response were available, repertoires could be characterized only after the peak T cell response. Participants were mostly white British and included more females than males, and it was suggested by the authors that clonal diversity may have been underestimated. A significant rise in spike-specific TCR breadth and depth was observed after two AZD1222 doses relative to day 0 and relative to MenACWY recipients. Conclusions about previously exposed vaccinees are limited because only five to seven AZD1222 recipients were SARS-CoV-2 seropositive at baseline.

Counted from cysteine to phenylalanine, this CDR3 has 17 amino acids. Only the CDR3 DNA stays, 51 bases, in frame from base 1. Ends trimmed: V by 5 bases, J by 4 bases; bases unmatched to a gene: 8. CDR1 and CDR2 were assigned from the germline V gene as SGHVS and FNYEAQ. Regarding this clone: Its recognized antigen is unknown. Nothing much larger sits one base from this clone, and base qualities are not available.

Explained via the paper, the time point label denotes: about 28 days (+/-7) after the second vaccine dose. AZD1222 recipients given second doses at about 4 weeks or at about 12 weeks were pooled, since spike-specific TCR depth and breadth were not found to differ between the two schedules. Samples from vaccinated people were obtained from the UK trials COV001 and COV002, which included a single-blind randomized controlled phase 2/3 trial of AZD1222 (ChAdOx1 nCoV-19) in healthy adults. For TCRbeta chain sequencing, PBMC samples from trial participants were taken at day 0 and at day 28 after the second dose.

Recombination linked TRBV7-6 to TRBJ2-1; TRBD2 lines up with 13 middle nucleotides. The material was peripheral blood, obtained 28 days after the second AZD1222 dose. The origin of this receptor is an adult who received the AZD1222 COVID-19 vaccine. The DNA is as follows: TGTGCCAGCAGCCCCCGGACTAGCGGGAGTGGTTACAATGAGCAGTTCTTC. Its protein reads: CASSPRTSGSGYNEQFF.